This T cell receptor (beta chain) came from a study of T-cell reconstitution after alpha-beta-depleted transplantation in children. The V gene's germline CDR1 is SGHTA and CDR2 FQGNSA. V was pared by 4 bases and J by 1 base, with 18 bases between. This CDR3 comprises 17 residues. This clonotype came up a few times. Researchers prepared the TCRbeta library using unique molecular identifiers, the study reports. TCRdb independently ran MiXCR on the PCR reads; one entry per CDR3 protein. This table has around 500,000 distinct CDR3 sequences, more than 20% appearing once. The receptor was isolated from a boy younger than two who had a stem cell transplant for acute myeloid leukemia, so the T cells may come from the graft donor. The rearrangement links TRBV7-2 to TRBJ2-3; a possible D gene is TRBD2 (6 bases). Sequenced here: PBMCs, mostly from graft donor cells, sampled 360 days after TCRalphabeta/CD19-depleted stem cell transplant. The CDR3 nucleotides read TGTGCCAGCAGCTCGACGACCGGGACTCCTGGCACAGATACGCAGTATTTT. It translates to CASSSTTGTPGTDTQYF.